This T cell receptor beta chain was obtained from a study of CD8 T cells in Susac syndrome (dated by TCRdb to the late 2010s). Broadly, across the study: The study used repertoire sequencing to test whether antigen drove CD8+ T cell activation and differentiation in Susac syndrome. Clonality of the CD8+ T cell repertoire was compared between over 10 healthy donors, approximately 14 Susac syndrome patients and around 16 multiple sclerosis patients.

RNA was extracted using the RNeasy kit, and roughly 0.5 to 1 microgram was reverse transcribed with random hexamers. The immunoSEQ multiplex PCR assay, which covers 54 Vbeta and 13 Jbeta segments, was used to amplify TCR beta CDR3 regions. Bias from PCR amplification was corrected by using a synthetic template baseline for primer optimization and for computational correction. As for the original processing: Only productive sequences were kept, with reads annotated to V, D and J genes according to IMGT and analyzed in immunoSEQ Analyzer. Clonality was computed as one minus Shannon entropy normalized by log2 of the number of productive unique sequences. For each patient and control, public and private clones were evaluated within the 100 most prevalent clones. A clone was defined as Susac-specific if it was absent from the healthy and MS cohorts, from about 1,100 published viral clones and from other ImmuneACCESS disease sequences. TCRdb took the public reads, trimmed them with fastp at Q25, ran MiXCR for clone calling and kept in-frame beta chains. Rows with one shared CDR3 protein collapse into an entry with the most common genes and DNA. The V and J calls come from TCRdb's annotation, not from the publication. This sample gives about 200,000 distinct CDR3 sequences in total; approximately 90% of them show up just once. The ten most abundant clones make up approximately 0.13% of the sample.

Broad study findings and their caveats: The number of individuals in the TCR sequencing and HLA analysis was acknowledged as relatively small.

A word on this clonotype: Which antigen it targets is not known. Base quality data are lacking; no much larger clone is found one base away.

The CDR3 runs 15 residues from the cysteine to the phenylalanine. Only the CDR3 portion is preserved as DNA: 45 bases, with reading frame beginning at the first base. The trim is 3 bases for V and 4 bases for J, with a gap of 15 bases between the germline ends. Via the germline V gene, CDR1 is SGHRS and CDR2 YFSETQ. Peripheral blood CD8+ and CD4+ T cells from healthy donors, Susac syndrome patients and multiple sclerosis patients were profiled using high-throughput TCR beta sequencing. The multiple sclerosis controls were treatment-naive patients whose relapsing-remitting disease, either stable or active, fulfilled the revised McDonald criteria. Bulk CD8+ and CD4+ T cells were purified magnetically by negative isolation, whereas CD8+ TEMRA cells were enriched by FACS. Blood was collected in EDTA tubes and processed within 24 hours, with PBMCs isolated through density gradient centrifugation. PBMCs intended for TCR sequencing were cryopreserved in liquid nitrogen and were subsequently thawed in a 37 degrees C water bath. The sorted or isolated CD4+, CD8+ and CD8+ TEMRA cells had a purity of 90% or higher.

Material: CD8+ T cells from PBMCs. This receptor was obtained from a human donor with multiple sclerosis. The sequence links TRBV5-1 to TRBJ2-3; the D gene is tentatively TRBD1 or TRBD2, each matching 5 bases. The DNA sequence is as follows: TGCGCCAGCAGCTCTTCCGGGACCCCCCCAGATACGCAGTATTTT. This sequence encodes CASSSSGTPPDTQYF. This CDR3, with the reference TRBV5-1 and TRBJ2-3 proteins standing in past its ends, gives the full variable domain KAGVTQTPRYLIKTRGQQVTLSCSPISGHRSVSWYQQTPGQGLQFLFEYFSETQRNKGNFPGRFSGRQFSNSRSEMNVSTLELGDSALYLCASSSSGTPPDTQYFGPGTRLTVL.